Shown below are 26 T cell receptor beta chains from a single sample sequenced in a study of Tregs in tolerant kidney transplant recipients. The nonmyeloablative bone marrow transplants came from related graft donors, with transient mixed chimerism. Clones were read by immunoSEQ multiplex PCR, and TCRdb kept only the in-frame ones, dropping some. The table shows about 50,000 clones, with over 85% occurring only once. The source material was CD8+ T cells from blood (PBMCs), sampled 12 months after the transplant. The receptors were gathered from a human patient who received a combined kidney and bone marrow transplant. The graft donor may have given rise to some T cells.

This clone has just a few counts. The junction shows a germline mismatch at one end, possibly a read error. The chain is built from TRBV7-9 and TRBJ1-2, with 7 bases identical to TRBD1. Germline lookup yields CDR1 SEHNR and CDR2 FQNEAQ (reference sequence). The CDR3 spans 14 residues. In nucleotides, the CDR3 is TGCGCCAGCAGCCAAGTGTCTACAGGGGATGGCTACACCTTC. Protein product: CASSQVSTGDGYTF.

V is TRBV27 and J is TRBJ1-2; tentatively, D is TRBD1 (5 bases). Trimming took off 5 bases at V and 7 bases at J, with 14 bases between the two ends. The germline V gene has CDR1 MNHEY and CDR2 SMNVEV (reference sequence). The CDR3 sequence is 13 residues long. The DNA of the CDR3 is TGTGCCAGCAGTCTTCGGAAGGGGTTTGGCTACACCTTC. This translates into CASSLRKGFGYTF.

The rearrangement links TRBV21-1 to TRBJ2-7; TRBD1 is taken as the D call from the table, unchecked against the DNA. TRBV21-1 is classified as a pseudogene. The CDR3 spans 13 residues. CDR3 nucleotides: TGTGCCGATTCCCAGGGATCGTCCTACGAGCAGTACTTC. Translated, it gives CADSQGSSYEQYF.

The rearrangement uses TRBV7-9 and TRBJ2-7; D is ambiguous. The germline gives CDR1 SEHNR, CDR2 FQNEAQ (reference sequence). The CDR3 sequence is 14 residues long. Trimming left V 5 bases short and J 0 bases short, with 11 bases between. CDR3 bases: TGTGCCAGCAGCCCACCAAGGAGCTCCTACGAGCAGTACTTC. Residues: CASSPPRSSYEQYF.

The rearrangement uses TRBV4-1 and TRBJ2-7; 8 nucleotides align to TRBD1. The CDR3 runs 17 residues. Germline V gives CDR1 MGHRA, CDR2 YSYEKL. Trimming at V came to 1 base and at J to 7 bases, leaving 15 bases not matched to a gene. The CDR3 loop reads CASSQGRAGGRGWEQYF. In DNA form, the CDR3 reads TGCGCCAGCAGCCAAGGGAGGGCAGGGGGCAGAGGTTGGGAGCAGTACTTC.

The V and J genes are TRBV7-2 and TRBJ2-1, with TRBD2 identical over 14 bases. This CDR3 has 16 residues. Unmatched junction bases numbered 9, after V lost 5 bases and J lost 9 bases. The V gene's germline CDR1 is SGHTA and CDR2 FQGNSA. The CDR3 bases are TGTGCCAGCAGCCCTCCGGGACTAGCGGGAGTAGCTGAGCAGTTCTTC. Its protein is CASSPPGLAGVAEQFF.

The chain uses TRBV4-3 and TRBJ1-1; D remains unclear. CDR1 and CDR2 (germline): LGHNA, YSLEER. CDR3 size: 16 residues. V dropped 1 base and J dropped 4 bases, with 16 bases sitting between them. The CDR3 coding sequence is TGCGCCAGCAGCCAAGCCGGCCGAACCCAGGCCACTGAAGCTTTCTTT. Its protein product is CASSQAGRTQATEAFF.

The genes are TRBV6-5 and TRBJ2-7, with TRBD2 matching over 9 bases. The CDR3 extends over 16 amino acids. Germline lookup yields CDR1 MNHEY and CDR2 SVGAGI. V shed 2 bases, J shed 5 bases, and the junction held 10 bases outside the gene matches. The CDR3 loop is CASSYPGLAGRHEQYF. CDR3 nucleotides: TGTGCCAGCAGTTACCCCGGGCTAGCGGGAAGACACGAGCAGTACTTC.

The chain couples TRBV19 to TRBJ2-1; D possibly corresponds to TRBD2 (6 bases). Trimming removed 4 bases from V and 0 bases from J, with 13 bases in between. CDR1 and CDR2 (germline): LNHDA, SQIVND (reference sequence). CDR3 size: 16 residues. The CDR3 loop reads CASSTGLWSSYNEQFF. In DNA form, the CDR3 reads TGTGCCAGTAGTACCGGACTATGGAGCTCCTACAATGAGCAGTTCTTC.

This sequence joins TRBV7-9 and TRBJ2-2; D might be TRBD2 (6 bases). This CDR3 comprises 15 residues. Germline CDR1 is SEHNR and CDR2 is FQNEAQ (reference sequence). The V and J ends lost 0 bases and 8 bases respectively, with 13 bases between them. CDR3 residues: CASSLAEKRAGELFF. The CDR3, as DNA: TGTGCCAGCAGCTTAGCGGAGAAGCGGGCAGGGGAGCTGTTTTTT.

V and J are TRBV7-9 and TRBJ1-2; 8 nucleotides match TRBD1. Germline values: CDR1 SEHNR, CDR2 FQNEAQ (reference sequence). Losses at the gene ends were 1 base for V and 7 bases for J; bases not matched to a gene: 5. The CDR3 runs to 14 residues. This CDR3 reads CASSLGQGAGGYTF. CDR3 DNA: TGTGCCAGCAGCTTAGGCCAGGGGGCTGGTGGCTACACCTTC.

The genes are TRBV7-8 and TRBJ1-1; 8 positions match TRBD1. The ends lost 2 bases at V and 0 bases at J; junction bases unmatched: 8. From germline, CDR1 is SGHVS and CDR2 FQNEAQ. The CDR3 extends over 17 amino acids. CDR3 sequence reads: CASSLRGRGHMNTEAFF. The CDR3 bases are TGTGCCAGCAGCTTAAGAGGCAGGGGGCATATGAACACTGAAGCTTTCTTT.

This rearrangement joins TRBV6-5 to TRBJ2-7; TRBD1 matches 9 bases. Germline-derived CDR1 and CDR2 are MNHEY and SVGAGI. Losses at the gene ends were 5 bases for V and 4 bases for J; bases not matched to a gene: 9. This CDR3 has 15 residues. CDR3 DNA sequence: TGTGCCAGCAGTACAGGGGGCGCAGGGAAATACGAGCAGTACTTC. As protein: CASSTGGAGKYEQYF.

V is TRBV4-2 and J is TRBJ1-1; D unresolved. CDR1 LGHNA and CDR2 YNFKEQ come from the germline V gene. The length of the CDR3 is 14 residues. Trimming pared 2 bases from V and 7 bases from J, leaving 14 bases between. The DNA for the CDR3 is TGTGCCAGCAGCCAAAGAAGTCTCCCAGATGAAGCTTTCTTT. This gives the protein CASSQRSLPDEAFF.

CDR3 in amino acids: CASSIGGAGELFF. CDR3 nucleotide sequence: TGTGCCAGCAGCATTGGGGGCGCCGGGGAGCTGTTTTTT. This sequence joins TRBV7-8 and TRBJ2-2; possibly TRBD1 for D (6 bases). Deletions cut 5 bases from V and 6 bases from J, with 10 bases between. Per the germline V gene, CDR1 is SGHVS and CDR2 is FQNEAQ. The CDR3 extends over 13 amino acids.

Concerning this clone itself: The identical CDR3 is also encoded by other nucleotide sequences in the sample. CDR3 residues: CASSPGQGYEQYF. CDR3 coding DNA: TGTGCCAGCAGCCCGGGACAGGGTTACGAGCAGTACTTC. The V call is TRBV27, the J call TRBJ2-7; the match to TRBD1 covers 9 bases. This CDR3 spans 13 amino acids. J lost 4 bases, V lost 6 bases, and 4 bases had no gene match. From germline, CDR1 is MNHEY and CDR2 SMNVEV (reference sequence).

This chain uses TRBV5-6 with TRBJ1-5; TRBD1 aligns across 7 bases. The CDR3 is made up of 15 amino acids. After removal of 0 bases from V and 0 bases from J, the junction contained 0 bases not matched to a gene. Germline CDR1 SGHDT, CDR2 YYEEEE. This CDR3 is CASSLGQGSNQPQHF. CDR3 DNA: TGTGCCAGCAGCTTGGGACAGGGTAGCAATCAGCCCCAGCATTTT.

The gene calls are TRBV7-2 and TRBJ2-1, with 11 bases identical to TRBD1. Trimming took 5 bases from V and 3 from J; bases not matched to a gene: 6. Germline V gene data show CDR1 as SGHTA and CDR2 as FQGNSA. The CDR3 extends over 16 amino acids. CDR3: CASSLRDRGFYNEQFF. The CDR3 DNA follows: TGTGCCAGCAGCCTTCGGGACAGGGGGTTCTACAATGAGCAGTTCTTC.

The V and J genes are TRBV9 and TRBJ1-1; possibly TRBD1 for D (5 bases). V lost 1 base, J lost 4 bases, and 8 bases lay in between. CDR1 is SGDLS and CDR2 is YYNGEE in the germline V gene. The CDR3 runs to 13 residues. The CDR3 region has the DNA TGTGCCAGCAGCGTACCCGGGGGCACTGAAGCTTTCTTT. It yields the protein CASSVPGGTEAFF.

The chain employs TRBV19 and TRBJ2-7; the match to TRBD2 covers 10 bases. The CDR3 extends over 15 amino acids. Germline V gene lookup returns CDR1 LNHDA and CDR2 SQIVND (reference sequence). Losses at the gene ends were 5 bases for V and 4 bases for J; bases not matched to a gene: 8. CDR3 nucleotides: TGTGCCAGTAGTGCAGCGGGAGGGCCAAGGTACGAGCAGTACTTC. Translation: CASSAAGGPRYEQYF.

This chain uses TRBV7-9 with TRBJ2-1; 9 nucleotides align to TRBD1. The CDR3 has 15 residues. Germline V gene sequence: CDR1 SEHNR, CDR2 FQNEAQ (reference sequence). V was clipped by 5 bases and J by 6 bases; unmatched bases: 8. CDR3 residues: CASSPRTGVINEQFF. Here the CDR3 DNA reads TGTGCCAGCAGCCCCCGGACAGGGGTAATCAATGAGCAGTTCTTC.

The rearrangement joins TRBV4-3 to TRBJ1-4; D possibly corresponds to TRBD1 (5 bases). The CDR3 covers 15 residues. V was cut by 4 bases and J by 6 bases, with 15 bases left in between. Germline CDR1 is LGHNA and CDR2 is YSLEER. Written as DNA, the CDR3 is TGCGCCAGCAGCCTAGAGTGGGGCGACGATGAAAAACTGTTTTTT. It specifies CASSLEWGDDEKLFF.

The rearrangement links TRBV7-2 to TRBJ2-7; 7 nucleotides align to TRBD1. The CDR3 length is 14 residues. With V trimmed by 4 bases and J by 3 bases, 6 bases remained unmatched. The germline V gene has CDR1 SGHTA and CDR2 FQGNSA. The CDR3 DNA sequence: TGTGCCAGCAGCTATCCGGGACAGAGCTACGAGCAGTACTTC. It specifies CASSYPGQSYEQYF. The full variable domain, rest sourced from reference TRBV7-2 and TRBJ2-7, is GAGVSQSPSNKVTEKGKDVELRCDPISGHTALYWYRQSLGQGLEFLIYFQGNSAPDKSGLPSDRFSAERTGGSVSTLTIQRTQQEDSAVYLCASSYPGQSYEQYFGPGTRLTVT.

This rearrangement joins TRBV5-5 to TRBJ2-7; 9 nucleotides agree with TRBD1. Germline V gives CDR1 SGHKS, CDR2 YYEKEE (reference sequence). The V segment lost 2 bases and the J segment 2 bases; nucleotides outside the gene matches: 2. The CDR3 extends over 14 amino acids. Here the CDR3 DNA reads TGTGCCAGCAGCTTTGGGACAGGGACCTACGAGCAGTACTTC. Translated: CASSFGTGTYEQYF.

This rearrangement joins TRBV27 to TRBJ2-1; TRBD2 matches 9 bases. J lost 5 bases, V lost 3 bases, and 2 bases had no gene match. Germline loops: CDR1 MNHEY, CDR2 SMNVEV (reference sequence). This CDR3 has 14 residues. This CDR3 reads CASSLGLAHNEQFF. The DNA of the CDR3 is TGTGCCAGCAGTTTGGGACTAGCCCACAATGAGCAGTTCTTC.

This sequence joins TRBV4-2 and TRBJ2-3, with D tentatively TRBD1 (6 bases). CDR3 length: 17 residues. CDR1 and CDR2 (germline): LGHNA, YNFKEQ. Trimming shortened V by 3 bases and J by 1 base, and 17 bases separated the two germline ends. CDR3 nucleotide sequence: TGTGCCAGCAGCCACGGGACACACCTATTCGGCACAGATACGCAGTATTTT. Translated: CASSHGTHLFGTDTQYF.